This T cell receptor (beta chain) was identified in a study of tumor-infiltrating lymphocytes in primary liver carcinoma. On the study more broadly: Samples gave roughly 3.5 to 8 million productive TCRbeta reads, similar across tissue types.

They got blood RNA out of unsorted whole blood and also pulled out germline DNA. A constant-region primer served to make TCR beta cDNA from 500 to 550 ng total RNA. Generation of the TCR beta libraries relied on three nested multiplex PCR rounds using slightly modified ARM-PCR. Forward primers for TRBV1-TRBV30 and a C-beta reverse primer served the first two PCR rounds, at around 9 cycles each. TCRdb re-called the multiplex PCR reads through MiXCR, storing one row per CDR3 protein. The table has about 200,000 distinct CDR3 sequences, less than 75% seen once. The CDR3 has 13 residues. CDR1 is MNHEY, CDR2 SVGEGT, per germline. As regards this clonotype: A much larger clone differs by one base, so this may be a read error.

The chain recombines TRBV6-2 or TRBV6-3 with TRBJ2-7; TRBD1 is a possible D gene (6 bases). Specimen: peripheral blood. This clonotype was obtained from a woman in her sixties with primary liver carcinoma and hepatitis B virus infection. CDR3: CASTEQGTYGQYF. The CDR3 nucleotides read TGTGCCAGCACGGAACAGGGTACCTACGGGCAGTACTTC.